The next 7 T cell receptor beta chains were all read from a single sample in a study of CXCR3-negative and CXCR3-positive naive CD8 T cells. Notes on the study in general: The TRB CDR3s that CXCR3-positive naive cells carried were more hydrophobic than those of CXCR3-negative naive cells.

UMI-labeled TRB cDNA libraries were prepared by 5' RACE. TCRdb reprocessed the 5' RACE reads and stores each CDR3 protein as one record, lacking DNA. The table for this sample gives tens of thousands of distinct CDR3 sequences. For these receptors, no antigen is known. Sequenced: naive CXCR3+ CD8+ T cells from blood. The subset: CD45RO-CCR7+CD27+CD95- naive CD8+ T cells expressing CXCR3 (TNR3+). The receptor source for this set is a human donor in good health. Some clones in this sample may be carry-over from other donors' samples.

The chain is built from TRBV12-3 or TRBV12-4 and TRBJ1-1. The CDR3 contains 12 residues. This CDR3 is CASSFGPVSDFF.

This sequence joins TRBV5-1 and TRBJ2-1; without DNA, the TCRdb call of TRBD2 cannot be checked. CDR1 and CDR2 from the germline V gene are SGHRS and YFSETQ. CDR3 length equals 13 residues. The CDR3 is CASSLRLANEQFF. The variable domain in full, with the rest retrieved from reference TRBV5-1 and TRBJ2-1, is KAGVTQTPRYLIKTRGQQVTLSCSPISGHRSVSWYQQTPGQGLQFLFEYFSETQRNKGNFPGRFSGRQFSNSRSEMNVSTLELGDSALYLCASSLRLANEQFFGPGTRLTVL.

V gene TRBV20-1 combines with J gene TRBJ2-5; TCRdb names TRBD1, which stays unverified in the absence of DNA. CDR1 is DFQATT, CDR2 SNEGSKA, per germline (reference sequence). CDR3 length: 14 amino acids. CDR3 protein: CSARVTGGWETQYF.

The J gene is TRBJ1-1, the V gene TRBV6-2 or TRBV6-3. The CDR3 sequence is 13 residues long. Germline CDR1 reads MNHEY; CDR2 reads SVGEGT. CDR3 region: CASSYASHTEAFF.

The chain is built from TRBV14 and TRBJ2-3; TCRdb designates TRBD1, a call that cannot be tested without DNA. The CDR3 is 20 amino acids. The germline gives CDR1 SGHDN, CDR2 FVKESK. The CDR3: CASSLTNYGTGDFLTDTQYF.

The chain couples TRBV5-1 to TRBJ2-7. The V gene's germline CDR1 is SGHRS and CDR2 YFSETQ. The CDR3 totals 12 residues. The CDR3 sequence is CASSFSTNKQYF.

The chain couples TRBV24-1 to TRBJ2-6; TCRdb's D gene call, TRBD2, goes unchecked for lack of DNA. This CDR3 region has 13 residues. Germline assignment: CDR1 KGHDR and CDR2 SFDVKD. The CDR3 sequence: CATSDLAGASMTF.